The sequence of this T cell receptor beta chain was determined in a study of cytomegalovirus exposure and HLA in healthy donors (TCRdb year 2017). Study-wide context: An earlier analysis of several hundred of the donors reported about 250 Gb of sequence data and roughly 100 million unique TCR beta sequences from 190 million or so T cells. A later genetic analysis used genome-wide SNP genotypes for about three fifths of the 666 donors, treating that subset as a discovery cohort. All discovery cohort repertoires had been generated using a single sequencing platform. The study profiled the T cell repertoires of about 720 subjects by immunosequencing and related them to cytomegalovirus serostatus. HLA typing covered class I and class II loci at four-digit resolution. The aim of the study was to test whether cataloging public T cell receptors could identify signatures of past pathogen exposure. A later analysis re-analyzed previously published TCR beta repertoires from hundreds of donors and added high-resolution HLA genotyping to study TCR occurrence patterns. Roughly 310 gigabases of sequencing data and approximately 84 million unique TCR sequences were included in an early release covering several hundred HLA-typed donors. An earlier analysis of approximately 500 of the donors applied high-throughput TCR beta sequencing to assess whether each TCR beta V gene segment acted as functional or pseudogenic. Among under 450 genotyped donors of the cohort, an average of 235,054 unique TCR beta nucleotide sequences were sequenced per donor, approximately 20% of them non-productive. Along with the 666-subject first cohort, a separate validation cohort of 120 different subjects was used. Because of strong linkage in the cohort, roughly five DR-DQ haplotypes were treated as single units for association and clustering. Of the 300 to 450 genotyped donors, approximately 83% fell in the genetic ancestry cluster associated with self-reported Caucasian donors. Typing coverage varied by locus: roughly 629-640 donors for A, B, C, DRB1 and DQB1; some 520 for DQA1; about 600 for DPA1; more than 450 for DPB1. Rather than drawing on any new phenotypic data, the later analysis identified candidate immune exposures from TCR beta sequences and the way those sequences occurred across donors. To predict cytomegalovirus infection status, the study brought together high-throughput TCR immunosequencing, statistical association of individual TCRs with disease status, and machine learning. Donor age, sex, ethnicity and CMV serostatus were compiled alongside the repertoire data. Findings and caveats that apply to the study as a whole: Some IMGT-functional V segments, including TRBV6-2 and TRBV6-3, could not be distinguished by the 87-base-pair reads and were therefore excluded. A total of 150 to 200 TCR beta chains were listed by the study as associated with cytomegalovirus. In a later analysis, TCR association rates were found to vary across HLA loci, with the most associated TCRs seen for DRB1 alleles and the fewest for HLA-C alleles. In a later analysis, several top co-occurrence clusters were reported to appear linked to parvovirus B19, influenza, CMV and Epstein-Barr virus. Because HLA typing was unavailable for some donors at each locus, only the typed subset was used in association tests. Only TCR beta chains were sequenced in this cohort, and the absence of alpha or paired-chain data limited detectable features. Linkage disequilibrium might explain the correlated functional status among segregating V segments, but an unknown experimental factor could not be excluded. A later analysis found that most CMV-associated TCR beta chains appeared HLA-restricted, with HLA associations seemingly driven largely by CMV exposure. Most TCR sequences were observed very rarely across donors, whereas some public TCRs were present in many individuals. In a later genetic analysis, a missense DCLRE1C variant was associated with V-gene and J-gene trimming of TCR beta chains, and the association was replicated in an independent cohort. In an earlier analysis of some 500 of the donors, most TCR beta V segments appeared in productive rearrangements about 87% or about 30% of the time, broadly matching IMGT annotations. Seventeen rarely observed V segments, including chromosome 9 orphons, were excluded from the earlier analysis of about 600 of the donors because counts were too low. A further reported finding was that TCR beta sequences accurately predicted the HLA-A and HLA-B alleles for most subjects in the first cohort. In vitro tests confirmed that a few of the cytomegalovirus-associated TCR beta chains recognize cytomegalovirus antigens. Immune exposure information for the cohort was limited to CMV serostatus. Sequencing depth was assumed to be roughly uniform across donors in the presence/absence analyses, though that assumption may not hold. A later genetic analysis reported fewer N-insertions in productive TCRs among donors in an Asian-associated ancestry cluster than the roughly 670-donor mean. It was suggested by the authors that the approach could potentially be generalized to other disease states and immunological phenotypes. A later analysis found that HLA-associated TCR beta chains were more clonally expanded and had lower generation probabilities than equally common non-associated chains. A cluster of highly shared sequence variants was judged likely to represent a technical artifact of the sequencing pipeline. The classifier was reported to diagnose cytomegalovirus status with high specificity and sensitivity in both the original and validation cohorts. When HLA alleles, especially DR and DQ, strongly co-occurred, attributing TCR associations to individual alleles was difficult. In a later analysis, more than 15,000 TCR beta sequences were associated with specific HLA alleles at a false discovery rate of 0.05.

Regarding this clone: Its antigen is unknown.

Trimming leaves V shorter by 2 bases and J shorter by 2 bases, with the junction holding 12 bases beyond the gene matches. Taken from cysteine to phenylalanine, the CDR3 has 19 residues. Only the CDR3 region is kept as DNA, spanning 57 bases read in frame from base 1. The germline V gene encodes CDR1 SGHRS and CDR2 YFSETQ. The library was built by means of the immunoSEQ multiplex PCR assay. For the multiplex PCR, a mixture combining 60 forward primers for TCR Vbeta segments and 13 reverse primers for TCR Jbeta segments was used. The CDR3 region of rearranged TCR beta genes was amplified from genomic DNA by a multiplex PCR assay. On the Illumina HiSeq System, the amplified TCR beta libraries were sequenced as 87-base-pair reads. From the authors' description of their analysis: A later analysis tallied 75 million to 95 million unique TCR beta chains across the approximately 670 repertoires, and approximately 12 million of those chains were shared by two or more donors. Raw reads were error-corrected and collapsed into unique sequences by a nearest-neighbor algorithm in which closely related sequences were merged to remove PCR and sequencing errors. CDR3 sequences were aligned to IMGT reference sequences to assign V, D and J gene segments. For a sequence to be retained, at least a six-nucleotide match to both a V gene segment and a J gene segment was required. A rearrangement counted as productive if the CDR3 had no stop codons and remained in frame with V and J, and every other rearrangement counted as non-productive. Following IMGT convention, CDR3 was defined as the stretch from the second conserved V-encoded cysteine up to the conserved J-encoded phenylalanine. In an earlier analysis of more than 550 of the donors, sequences lacking an unambiguous match to a single V gene segment were excluded. An earlier analysis of under 750 of the donors called V segments functional above 56.7% productive rearrangements and segregating when the between-donor standard deviation exceeded 5%. To diagnose cytomegalovirus status from the catalog of TCR beta chain sequences, a statistical classification framework was built. A later analysis assigned V and J genes by comparing TCR nucleotide sequences with IMGT/GENE-DB human TR gene sequences. The TCRdist pipeline was used in a later analysis to assign CDR3 sequences and most-parsimonious VDJ recombination scenarios. A later analysis defined each TCR beta chain by its CDR3 amino acid sequence plus V-gene family, and excluded reads lacking a unique V-gene family. In a later analysis, 500 to 650 highly shared, low-generation-probability nucleotide sequences were removed to address suspected cross-contamination and a sequencing artifact. In a later analysis, a clonal expansion index was calculated for each public chain from normalized within-repertoire ranks of inferred template counts. In a later analysis, generation probabilities were computed with a VDJ recombination model fitted to out-of-frame rearrangements, and the resulting probabilities were checked against IGoR. In a later analysis, TCR-TCR, TCR-HLA and TCR-CMV co-occurrence was scored with hypergeometric tests, and a repertoire-size bias correction was applied to TCR pairs. A later analysis estimated false discovery rates by permuting HLA or CMV assignments 20 times. In a later analysis, co-occurring TCRs were grouped using DBSCAN, with TCRdist sequence similarity added in when clustering inside HLA-allele-positive subsets. Repertoires with fewer than 30,000 or more than 120,000 public chains were left out of co-occurrence clustering, as were four to six repertoires with anomalous nucleotide sharing. TCRdb mirrors the immuneACCESS table, restricted to in-frame sequences. Some clones are absent from its copies; in checked studies, under half trace to an unresolved V gene, and the reason for the others is unknown. Clone size and the V and J calls come from that table; the DNA yielded D and trimming. The sample's table lists a count of 130,000 to 150,000 clones. In total, the top ten clones hold roughly 2.5% of the sample.

The cohort consisted of hundreds of healthy bone marrow donors. At the time of sampling, every cohort member was nominally healthy, though immune exposures that went unrecorded were likely present. The donor tested CMV seronegative and was one of the 352 seronegative cohort members. Every donor gave a peripheral blood sample, and the peripheral blood mononuclear cells from that sample were used for TCR beta sequencing. Genomic DNA extraction from the blood cell samples was performed with the Qiagen DNeasy Blood Extraction Kit. The source is a middle-aged man in good health and CMV-seronegative. The chain is assembled from TRBV5-1 and TRBJ2-2; TRBD2 fits 10 bases in the junction. The sample taken for sequencing was PBMCs. This receptor carries the CDR3 CASSLVPLAGGPNTGELFF. The DNA is as follows: TGCGCCAGCAGCTTAGTGCCTTTAGCGGGGGGACCTAACACCGGGGAGCTGTTTTTT.